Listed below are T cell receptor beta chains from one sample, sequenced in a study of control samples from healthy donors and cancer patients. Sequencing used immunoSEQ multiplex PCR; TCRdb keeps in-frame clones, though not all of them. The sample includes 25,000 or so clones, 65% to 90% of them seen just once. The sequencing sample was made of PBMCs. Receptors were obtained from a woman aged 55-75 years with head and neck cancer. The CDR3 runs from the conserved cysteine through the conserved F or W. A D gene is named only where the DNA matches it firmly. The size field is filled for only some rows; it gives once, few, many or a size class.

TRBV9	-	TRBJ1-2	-	TGTGCCAGCAGCGCGTTAGGGGAGCTTAACTATGGCTACACCTTC	CASSALGELNYGYTF
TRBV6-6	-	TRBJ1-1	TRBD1	TGTGCCAGTAGGACAGGGGCGGGTCCGAAGACTGAAGCTTTCTTT	CASRTGAGPKTEAFF
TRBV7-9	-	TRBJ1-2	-	TGTGCCAGCAGCTTAGTCGGGGATGGCTACACCTTC	CASSLVGDGYTF
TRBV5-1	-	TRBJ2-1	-	TGCGCCAGCAGCACCCGGGACTCCAGCTCCTACAATGAGCAGTTCTTC	CASSTRDSSSYNEQFF
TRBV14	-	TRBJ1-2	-	TGTGCCAGCAGCCAAGGAGGGTTCTATGGCTACACCTTC	CASSQGGFYGYTF
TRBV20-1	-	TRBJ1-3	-	TGCAGTGCTAGTGCCCAGGCTGGAAACACCATATATTTT	CSASAQAGNTIYF
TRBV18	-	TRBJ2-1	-	TGTGCCAGCTCACCAGAGTTTGCCCCCTACAATGAGCAGTTCTTC	CASSPEFAPYNEQFF
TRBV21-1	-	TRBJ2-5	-	TGTGCCAGCAGCAAAAGGACGGGGGGCCAAGAGACCCAGTACTTC	CASSKRTGGQETQYF
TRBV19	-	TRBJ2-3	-	TGTGCCAGTAGTATCCCCAACCAAGGCCCTTTGGGGACAGATACGCAGTATTTT	CASSIPNQGPLGTDTQYF
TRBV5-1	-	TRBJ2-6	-	TGCGCCAGCAGCTTGGCTAACTCTGGGGCCAACGTCCTGACTTTC	CASSLANSGANVLTF
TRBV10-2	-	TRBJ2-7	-	TGCGCCAGCAGTAAAATTTTTCCTTCCTACGAGCAGTACTTC	CASSKIFPSYEQYF
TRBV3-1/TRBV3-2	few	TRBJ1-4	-	TGTGCCAGCAGCCCAGACGGAGGGACCGTCGCAGAAAAACTGTTTTTT	CASSPDGGTVAEKLFF
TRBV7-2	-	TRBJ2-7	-	TGTGCCAGCAGCTCGCCCTTACAAGGCTCCTACGAGCAGTACTTC	CASSSPLQGSYEQYF